One sample yielded the 27 T cell receptor beta chains listed below, sequenced in a study of PD-1 blockade in classical Hodgkin lymphoma. TCRdb keeps only in-frame clones here, not all; method: immunoSEQ multiplex PCR. Among tens of thousands of clones listed, about 93% were seen once. Relapse was seen in all patients after autologous stem cell transplantation, and brentuximab vedotin exposure was variable. The specimen comprised peripheral blood mononuclear cells (PBMCs), sampled at baseline. The receptors here all came from a human donor with classical Hodgkin lymphoma.

The chain uses TRBV4-2 and TRBJ2-7; perhaps D is TRBD1 or TRBD2 (5 bases each). The CDR3 is 15 residues long. The V end was cut by 2 bases, the J end by 7 bases, with 18 bases between. Germline V gene data show CDR1 as LGHNA and CDR2 as YNFKEQ. For the CDR3, the DNA is TGTGCCAGCAGCCAACCCGGGACCAGAGTTAGGGAGCAGTACTTC. This encodes CASSQPGTRVREQYF.

This chain uses TRBV6-4 with TRBJ1-1; 10 positions match TRBD1. Germline V CDR1 and CDR2: MRHNA, SNTAGT. The length of the CDR3 is 12 residues. Germline trimming cut 5 bases from V and 8 bases from J; bases unmatched to any gene: 2. The CDR3 loop is CASSPGQGEAFF. The CDR3 coding sequence is TGTGCCAGCAGTCCGGGACAGGGGGAAGCTTTCTTT.

This clone was seen only once. The chain has TRBV7-7 and TRBJ2-5; 10 nucleotides match TRBD2. The CDR3 is made up of 16 amino acids. Germline CDR1 SSHAT, CDR2 FNYEAQ (reference sequence). V was clipped by 2 bases and J by 4 bases; unmatched bases: 7. The CDR3 sequence: CASSLLAGATGETQYF. The CDR3 DNA reads TGTGCCAGCAGCTTACTAGCGGGAGCTACCGGAGAGACCCAGTACTTC. The complete variable domain, with remaining parts taken from reference TRBV7-7 and TRBJ2-5, reads GAGVSQSPRYKVTKRGQDVTLRCDPISSHATLYWYQQALGQGPEFLTYFNYEAQPDKSGLPSDRFSAERPEGSISTLTIQRTEQRDSAMYRCASSLLAGATGETQYFGPGTRLLVL.

The sample holds one count of this clone. The chain carries TRBV2 and TRBJ1-5; 7 bases fit TRBD1. Per the germline V gene, CDR1 is SNHLY and CDR2 is FYNNEI. Trimming removed 2 bases from V and 4 bases from J; junction bases left unmatched: 8. There are 16 residues in the CDR3. The CDR3 spells CASSEPGGGLNQPQHF. CDR3 DNA sequence: TGTGCCAGCAGTGAACCAGGGGGGGGTTTGAATCAGCCCCAGCATTTT. Full variable domain (remainder filled in from reference TRBV2 and TRBJ1-5): EPEVTQTPSHQVTQMGQEVILRCVPISNHLYFYWYRQILGQKVEFLVSFYNNEISEKSEIFDDQFSVERPDGSNFTLKIRSTKLEDSAMYFCASSEPGGGLNQPQHFGDGTRLSIL.

The chain carries TRBV29-1 and TRBJ1-2; D call uncertain. The CDR3 has 13 residues. The V end lost 2 bases, the J end lost 4 bases, and 11 bases lay between the germline ends. Per germline, CDR1 SQVTM and CDR2 ANQGSEA. The CDR3 reads CSVERTDLYGYTF. The CDR3 DNA follows: TGCAGCGTTGAACGCACAGACCTCTATGGCTACACCTTC.

This rearrangement joins TRBV21-1 to TRBJ2-2; no DNA check was done on the table's D call, TRBD1. TRBV21-1 counts as a pseudogene. This CDR3 is 16 amino acids long. As DNA, the CDR3 is TGTGCCAGCAGCCAACCTGGGCACCAGAACACCGGGGAGCTGTTTTTT. Translating it yields CASSQPGHQNTGELFF.

The chain joins TRBV11-1 to TRBJ2-7; 8 nucleotides match TRBD1. Germline-derived CDR1 and CDR2 are SGHAT and FQDESV (reference sequence). The ends lost 0 bases at V and 6 bases at J; junction bases unmatched: 7. The CDR3 spans 15 residues. The CDR3 sequence is CASSLAGGDRSEQYF. CDR3 coding DNA: TGTGCCAGCAGCTTAGCGGGCGGGGACAGGAGCGAGCAGTACTTC. The full variable domain, in which reference TRBV11-1 and TRBJ2-7 provide the parts outside the CDR3, is EAEVAQSPRYKITEKSQAVAFWCDPISGHATLYWYRQILGQGPELLVQFQDESVVDDSQLPKDRFSAERLKGVDSTLKIQPAELGDSAMYLCASSLAGGDRSEQYFGPGTRLTVT.

This chain joins TRBV25-1 and TRBJ1-5; D gene ambiguous. Germline lookup yields CDR1 MGHDK and CDR2 SYGVNS. This CDR3 has 17 residues. Trimming took 0 bases from V and 4 from J, leaving 16 bases between them. Here the CDR3 reads CASSEYSQTDGNQPQHF. In nucleotides, the CDR3 is TGTGCCAGCAGTGAATATAGCCAAACAGACGGGAATCAGCCCCAGCATTTT.

This chain links TRBV6-5 with TRBJ2-7; no firm D call. CDR1 and CDR2 (germline): MNHEY, SVGAGI. This CDR3 spans 15 amino acids. Trimming removed 0 bases at V and 2 bases at J, with 11 bases between. The CDR3 loop reads CASSYSTKNPYEQYF. CDR3 nucleotides: TGTGCCAGCAGTTACTCGACCAAAAACCCCTACGAGCAGTACTTC.

In nucleotides, the CDR3 is TGTGCCAGCAGTTACAGTAGCGGGAAGACAGATACGCAGTATTTT. It is translated as CASSYSSGKTDTQYF. J is TRBJ2-3 and V is TRBV6-5, with 8 bases aligning to TRBD2. This CDR3 region has 15 residues. The V gene end was trimmed by 2 bases and the J gene end by 3 bases; junction bases not matched to a gene: 4. CDR1 and CDR2 from the germline V gene are MNHEY and SVGAGI.

J is TRBJ2-1 and V is TRBV6-5, with TRBD1 as a possible D gene (6 bases). Germline loops: CDR1 MNHEY, CDR2 SVGAGI. V shed 2 bases and J shed 7 bases, with 12 bases lying between them. This CDR3 is 14 amino acids long. CDR3 protein: CASSYGTGWNEQFF. The DNA of the CDR3 is TGTGCCAGCAGTTACGGTACAGGGTGGAATGAGCAGTTCTTC.

This sequence joins TRBV28 and TRBJ1-4; D gene ambiguous. This CDR3 is 14 amino acids long. Trimming took 6 bases from V and 0 from J, leaving 8 bases between them. The V gene's germline CDR1 is MDHEN and CDR2 SYDVKM. Here the CDR3 reads CASSRYTTNEKLFF. CDR3 sequence (DNA): TGTGCCAGCAGCCGATACACAACTAATGAAAAACTGTTTTTT.

J is TRBJ1-1 and V is TRBV28, with 8 bases matching TRBD1. V lost 7 bases, J lost 4 bases, and 5 bases stayed unmatched. The V gene's germline CDR1 is MDHEN and CDR2 SYDVKM. CDR3 length: 13 residues. In DNA, the CDR3 is TGTGCCAGCACCCGACAGGGGAGCACTGAAGCTTTCTTT. Its translation: CASTRQGSTEAFF.

The chain joins TRBV25-1 to TRBJ2-7; D remains unclear. V dropped 3 bases and J dropped 2 bases, with 5 bases sitting between them. Germline assignment: CDR1 MGHDK and CDR2 SYGVNS. CDR3 length equals 12 residues. The CDR3 reads CASSDLPYEQYF. CDR3 coding DNA: TGTGCCAGCAGTGACCTACCCTACGAGCAGTACTTC.

This rearrangement joins TRBV18 to TRBJ2-2; 9 positions agree with TRBD2. The CDR3 consists of 18 residues. The germline V gene has CDR1 KGHSH and CDR2 LQKENI. V shed 2 bases, J shed 0 bases, and the junction held 7 bases outside the gene matches. Here the CDR3 DNA reads TGTGCCAGCTCACCAGTCCCCCTAGCGGGGACGAACACCGGGGAGCTGTTTTTT. Translated: CASSPVPLAGTNTGELFF.

The J gene is TRBJ2-7, the V gene TRBV7-9; TRBD1 might be the D (5 bases). Germline CDR1 SEHNR, CDR2 FQNEAQ (reference sequence). V shed 8 bases and J shed 5 bases, with 19 bases lying between them. This CDR3 region has 14 residues. DNA of the CDR3: TGTGCCAGCGCCCCCTGGGCAGGGCCCAACGAGCAGTACTTC. As protein: CASAPWAGPNEQYF. Full variable domain (rest looked up from reference TRBV7-9 and TRBJ2-7): DTGVSQNPRHKITKRGQNVTFRCDPISEHNRLYWYRQTLGQGPEFLTYFQNEAQLEKSRLLSDRFSAERPKGSFSTLEIQRTEQGDSAMYLCASAPWAGPNEQYFGPGTRLTVT.

This chain uses TRBV2 with TRBJ2-7; D is perhaps TRBD1 (6 bases). The CDR3 runs to 16 residues. The germline CDR1 and CDR2 sequences are SNHLY and FYNNEI. The germline V and J ends were trimmed by 0 bases and 4 bases, with 16 bases remaining between them. CDR3: CASSEAWGLLGYEQYF. Written as DNA, the CDR3 is TGTGCCAGCAGTGAAGCTTGGGGGCTCCTGGGTTACGAGCAGTACTTC.

Of note for this clone: An end of the junction differs from the germline gene, which may be a read error. Other nucleotide sequences from this sample produce the same CDR3. This chain uses TRBV25-1 with TRBJ2-7; D perhaps matches TRBD2 (6 bases). The length of the CDR3 is 16 residues. CDR1 MGHDK and CDR2 SYGVNS come from the germline V gene. The CDR3 sequence is CASSEFAATRDYEQYF. The CDR3 coding sequence is TGTGCCAGTAGTGAATTTGCCGCGACTAGGGACTACGAGCAGTACTTC.

The chain combines TRBV4-2 with TRBJ2-7; D is uncertain. Germline CDR1 LGHNA, CDR2 YNFKEQ. Trimming removed 1 base at V and 3 bases at J, with 7 bases between. The CDR3 runs 13 residues. The chain's CDR3 is CASSQAWDYEQYF. CDR3 DNA sequence: TGTGCCAGCAGCCAAGCCTGGGACTACGAGCAGTACTTC.

The CDR3 is CASSSDRPYEQYF. In DNA, the CDR3 is TGTGCCAGCAGCTCCGACAGACCCTACGAGCAGTACTTC. The chain recombines TRBV7-2 with TRBJ2-7; TRBD1 is a possible D gene (5 bases). Germline lookup yields CDR1 SGHTA and CDR2 FQGNSA. CDR3 length equals 13 residues. The V gene lost 4 bases and the J gene lost 2 bases, with 9 bases spanning the gap.

The V and J genes are TRBV7-9 and TRBJ2-3; TRBD1 matches at 9 bases. J gave up 5 bases and V 5 bases, and 8 bases lay outside the gene matches. The CDR3 has 15 residues. Germline assignment: CDR1 SEHNR and CDR2 FQNEAQ (reference sequence). CDR3 DNA: TGTGCCAGCAGCCGGGACAGGGTTTCTAAAGATACGCAGTATTTT. Protein product: CASSRDRVSKDTQYF.

The chain couples TRBV21-1 to TRBJ2-4. TRBV21-1 is designated a pseudogene. The CDR3 has 15 residues. CDR3 sequence: CASPSRDVAKNIQYF. In nucleotides, the CDR3 is TGTGCCAGCCCGAGCCGCGACGTAGCCAAAAACATTCAGTACTTC.

The V and J genes are TRBV28 and TRBJ2-1; weak D call: TRBD2 (6 bases). The CDR3 is 14 residues long. Per germline, CDR1 MDHEN and CDR2 SYDVKM. Trimming pared 4 bases from V and 9 bases from J, leaving 16 bases between. CDR3 DNA: TGTGCCAGCAGTTCGGCGGGATGGCAGAGTGAGCAGTTCTTC. Translating it yields CASSSAGWQSEQFF.

This CDR3 reads CASSARTGITDTQYF. The CDR3 coding sequence is TGCGCCAGCAGCGCCCGGACAGGGATCACAGATACGCAGTATTTT. The chain recombines TRBV5-1 with TRBJ2-3, with 8 bases lining up with TRBD1. The junction had 6 bases not matched to a gene; V was cut back by 4 bases and J by 2 bases. The CDR3 runs 15 residues. The germline V gene has CDR1 SGHRS and CDR2 YFSETQ. The entire variable domain, with the rest obtained from reference TRBV5-1 and TRBJ2-3, is as follows: KAGVTQTPRYLIKTRGQQVTLSCSPISGHRSVSWYQQTPGQGLQFLFEYFSETQRNKGNFPGRFSGRQFSNSRSEMNVSTLELGDSALYLCASSARTGITDTQYFGPGTRLTVL.

This clone has more than one count but fewer than ten. Here the CDR3 DNA reads TGTGCCAGCAGTGAAAAATCTAAGGCCTATCATTGGGGCACAGATACGCAGTATTTT. Its translation is CASSEKSKAYHWGTDTQYF. V gene TRBV6-1 combines with J gene TRBJ2-3; D is ambiguous. The CDR3 consists of 19 residues. Germline-derived CDR1 and CDR2 are MNHNS and SASEGT. V dropped 2 bases and J dropped 1 base, with 22 bases sitting between them.

The rearrangement links TRBV2 to TRBJ2-1, with 9 bases matching TRBD2. V lost 7 bases and J lost 5; bases outside the gene matches: 6. Germline V CDR1 and CDR2: SNHLY, FYNNEI. The CDR3 is 14 amino acids. The CDR3 loop reads CASTVGLADNEQFF. CDR3 sequence (DNA): TGTGCCAGCACCGTGGGACTAGCTGACAATGAGCAGTTCTTC.

The chain couples TRBV19 to TRBJ2-5; 7 bases are a match to TRBD1. CDR3 size: 15 residues. With 3 bases clipped from V and 2 bases from J, the junction kept 6 bases outside the gene matches. Germline V CDR1 and CDR2: LNHDA, SQIVND (reference sequence). The CDR3 DNA reads TGTGCCAGTAGTATCCCTCACAGGGGTCAAGAGACCCAGTACTTC. Translated, it gives CASSIPHRGQETQYF. Combining the CDR3 with reference TRBV19 and TRBJ2-5 gives the whole variable domain DGGITQSPKYLFRKEGQNVTLSCEQNLNHDAMYWYRQDPGQGLRLIYYSQIVNDFQKGDIAEGYSVSREKKESFPLTVTSAQKNPTAFYLCASSIPHRGQETQYFGPGTRLLVL.